The 5 T cell receptor beta chains below all came from one sample that was sequenced in a study of blood T cell repertoires in COVID-19. Some clones are missing from TCRdb's copy, which holds only in-frame ones; the method was immunoSEQ multiplex PCR. The table lists 40,000 or so clones, roughly 90% of them singletons. The sequenced material came from peripheral blood. These receptors came from a man between 50 and 59 years old with active COVID-19.

The gene calls are TRBV27 and TRBJ1-2; no firm D call. CDR3 length: 12 amino acids. Germline CDR1 is MNHEY and CDR2 is SMNVEV (reference sequence). Deletions cut 4 bases from V and 8 bases from J, with 11 bases between. The chain's CDR3 is CASSSGTRGYTF. Here the CDR3 DNA reads TGTGCCAGCAGTTCCGGTACTAGAGGCTACACCTTC.

The V gene is TRBV5-4, the J gene TRBJ1-2; D call uncertain. The CDR3 spans 13 residues. Germline V gene lookup returns CDR1 SGHNT and CDR2 YYREEE (reference sequence). With 0 bases removed from V and 3 bases from J, the gap between germline ends came to 6 bases. In DNA, the CDR3 is TGTGCCAGCAGCTTGGATGTCTACTATGGCTACACCTTC. It yields the protein CASSLDVYYGYTF.

The chain joins TRBV6-2 or TRBV6-3 to TRBJ1-2, with D unresolved. Germline V lookup: CDR1 MNHEY, CDR2 SVGEGT. V was pared by 4 bases and J by 8 bases, with 11 bases between. The CDR3 runs 12 residues. The CDR3 nucleotides read TGTGCCAGCAGTTTAGCCATCGGGGGCTACACCTTC. Its protein is CASSLAIGGYTF.

This chain links TRBV6-2 or TRBV6-3 with TRBJ1-5, with a tentative D call TRBD1 (5 bases). Per the germline V gene, CDR1 is MNHEY and CDR2 is SVGEGT. The V end was cut by 5 bases, the J end by 6 bases, with 17 bases between. CDR3 length equals 15 residues. The CDR3 nucleotides read TGTGCCAGCAGTCGCGGGACCGGGAATGCTCAGCCCCAGCATTTT. Its protein is CASSRGTGNAQPQHF.

The V call is TRBV28, the J call TRBJ2-7; D is perhaps TRBD2 (6 bases). The CDR3 loop spans 15 amino acids. Per germline, CDR1 MDHEN and CDR2 SYDVKM. The V end was cut by 5 bases, the J end by 0 bases, with 14 bases between. CDR3 residues: CASSPRDFLSYEQYF. The DNA of the CDR3 is TGTGCCAGCAGTCCACGGGACTTTCTCTCCTACGAGCAGTACTTC.